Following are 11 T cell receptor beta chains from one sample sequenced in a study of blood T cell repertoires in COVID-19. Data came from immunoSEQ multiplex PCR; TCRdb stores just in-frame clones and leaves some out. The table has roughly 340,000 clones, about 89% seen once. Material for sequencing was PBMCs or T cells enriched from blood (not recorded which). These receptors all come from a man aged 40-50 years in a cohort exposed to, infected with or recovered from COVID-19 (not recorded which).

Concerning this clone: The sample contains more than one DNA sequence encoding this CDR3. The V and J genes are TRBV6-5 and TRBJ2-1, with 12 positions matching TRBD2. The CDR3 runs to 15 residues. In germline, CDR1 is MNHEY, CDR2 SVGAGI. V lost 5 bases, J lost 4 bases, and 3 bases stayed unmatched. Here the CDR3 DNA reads TGTGCCAGCAGTCGGACTAGCGGGAAGTACAATGAGCAGTTCTTC. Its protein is CASSRTSGKYNEQFF.

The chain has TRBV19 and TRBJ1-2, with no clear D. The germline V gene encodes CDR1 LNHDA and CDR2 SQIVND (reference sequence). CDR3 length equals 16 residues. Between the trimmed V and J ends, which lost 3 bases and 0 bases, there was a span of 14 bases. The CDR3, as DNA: TGTGCCAGTAGTATCGGCGGGGAGCGATCTAACTATGGCTACACCTTC. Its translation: CASSIGGERSNYGYTF.

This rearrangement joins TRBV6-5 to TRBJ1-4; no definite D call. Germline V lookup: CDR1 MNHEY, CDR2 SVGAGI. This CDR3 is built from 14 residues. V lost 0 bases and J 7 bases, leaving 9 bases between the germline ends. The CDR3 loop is CASSYSMWSEKLFF. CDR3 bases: TGTGCCAGCAGTTACTCGATGTGGAGTGAAAAACTGTTTTTT.

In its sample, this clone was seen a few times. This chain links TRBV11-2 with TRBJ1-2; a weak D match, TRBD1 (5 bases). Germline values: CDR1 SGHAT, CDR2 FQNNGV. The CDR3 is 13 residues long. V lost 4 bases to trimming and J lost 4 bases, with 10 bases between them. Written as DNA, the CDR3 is TGTGCCAGCAGCTCCACAGGCTCCTATGGCTACACCTTC. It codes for CASSSTGSYGYTF.

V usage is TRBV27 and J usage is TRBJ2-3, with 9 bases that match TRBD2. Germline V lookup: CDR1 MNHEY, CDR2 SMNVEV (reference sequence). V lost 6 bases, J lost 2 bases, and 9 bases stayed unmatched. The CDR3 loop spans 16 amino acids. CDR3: CASRGISGSDTDTQYF. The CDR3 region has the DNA TGTGCCAGCAGAGGAATTAGCGGGAGTGACACAGATACGCAGTATTTT.

CDR3 amino acids: CASSFSRGLAGVSGELFF. As DNA, the CDR3 is TGTGCCAGCAGTTTTTCTCGCGGACTAGCGGGAGTTAGCGGGGAGCTGTTTTTT. The genes are TRBV27 and TRBJ2-2; 13 positions match TRBD2. Trimming took 3 bases from V and 7 from J; bases not matched to a gene: 11. The CDR3 loop spans 18 amino acids. The germline gives CDR1 MNHEY, CDR2 SMNVEV (reference sequence).

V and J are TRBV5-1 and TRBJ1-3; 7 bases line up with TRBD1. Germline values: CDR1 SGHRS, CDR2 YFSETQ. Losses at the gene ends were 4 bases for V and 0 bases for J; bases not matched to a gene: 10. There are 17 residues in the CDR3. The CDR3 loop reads CASSRGTAGDSGNTIYF. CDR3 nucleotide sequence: TGCGCCAGCAGCCGCGGGACAGCCGGTGACTCTGGAAACACCATATATTTT.

CDR3 sequence (DNA): TGTGCCAGCAGCTTAAGGGCTAGCCGGGGCACCGGGGAGCTGTTTTTT. This gives the protein CASSLRASRGTGELFF. The chain couples TRBV7-9 to TRBJ2-2; a possible D gene is TRBD2 (5 bases). The V gene's germline CDR1 is SEHNR and CDR2 FQNEAQ (reference sequence). The CDR3 length is 16 residues. V lost 2 bases to trimming and J lost 4 bases, with 14 bases between them.

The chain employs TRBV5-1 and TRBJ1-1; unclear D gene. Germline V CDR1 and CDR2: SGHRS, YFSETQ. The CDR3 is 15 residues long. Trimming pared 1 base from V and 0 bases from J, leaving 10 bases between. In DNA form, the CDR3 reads TGCGCCAGCAGCTTGTTGGGAGAACTGAACACTGAAGCTTTCTTT. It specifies CASSLLGELNTEAFF.

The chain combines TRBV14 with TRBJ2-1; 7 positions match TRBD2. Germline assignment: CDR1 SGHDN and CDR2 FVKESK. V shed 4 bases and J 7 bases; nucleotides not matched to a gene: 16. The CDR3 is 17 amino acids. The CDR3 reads CASSLDLAGVLRNEQFF. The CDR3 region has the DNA TGTGCCAGCAGCCTAGATCTTGCGGGAGTTCTTAGAAATGAGCAGTTCTTC.

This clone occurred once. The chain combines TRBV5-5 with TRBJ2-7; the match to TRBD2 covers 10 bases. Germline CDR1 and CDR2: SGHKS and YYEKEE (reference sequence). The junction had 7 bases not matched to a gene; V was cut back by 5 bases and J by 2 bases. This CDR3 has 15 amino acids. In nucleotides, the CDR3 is TGTGCCAGCAGACCCTCTAGCGGGAGTGCCTACGAGCAGTACTTC. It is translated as CASRPSSGSAYEQYF.